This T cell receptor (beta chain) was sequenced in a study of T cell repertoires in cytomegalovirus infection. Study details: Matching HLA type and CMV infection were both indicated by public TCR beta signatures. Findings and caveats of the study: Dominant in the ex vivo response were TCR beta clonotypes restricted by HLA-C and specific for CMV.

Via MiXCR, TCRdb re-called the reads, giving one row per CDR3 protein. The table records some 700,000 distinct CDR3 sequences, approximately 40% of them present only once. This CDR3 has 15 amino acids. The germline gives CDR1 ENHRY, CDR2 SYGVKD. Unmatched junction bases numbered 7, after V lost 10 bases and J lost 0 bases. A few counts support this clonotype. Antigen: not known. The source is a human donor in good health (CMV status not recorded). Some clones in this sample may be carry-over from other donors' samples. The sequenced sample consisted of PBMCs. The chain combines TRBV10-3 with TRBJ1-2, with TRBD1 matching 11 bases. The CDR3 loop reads CATRDRGYSNYGYTF. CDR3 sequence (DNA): TGTGCCACCCGGGACAGGGGGTATTCTAACTATGGCTACACCTTC.